The rows below give T cell receptor beta chains drawn from one sample of a study of Graves' ophthalmopathy and Graves' hyperthyroidism. TCRdb reprocessed the multiplex PCR reads via MiXCR and lists one record per CDR3 protein. This sample has 170,000 or so distinct CDR3 sequences; less than 45% occur once, and the top ten carry around 5.5%. The sample taken for sequencing was peripheral blood. These receptors were taken from a woman between 40 and 50 years old with Graves' ophthalmopathy. Each CDR3 is given with its conserved first and last residue. A D gene is named only where the DNA matches it firmly. Some rows mark clone size as missing; the rest say once, few, many or name a class of expanded clone.

D: .
size: .
J: TRBJ1-6
V: TRBV10-3
DNA: TGTGCCTCCACGGACAGAAACTCCTATAATTCACCCCTCCACTTT
CDR3: CASTDRNSYNSPLHF

D: .
size: .
J: TRBJ1-2
V: TRBV28
DNA: TGTGCCAGCAGTCCAACGCCCCGAGGGGCTGGCTACACCTTC
CDR3: CASSPTPRGAGYTF

D: TRBD1
size: many
J: TRBJ1-5
V: TRBV6-5
DNA: TGTGCCAGCATTTCGGGACAGATTAGCAATCAGCCCCAGCATTTT
CDR3: CASISGQISNQPQHF

D: .
size: many
J: TRBJ2-7
V: TRBV5-1
DNA: TGCGCCAGCAGCTTGGCAGCAGCTCACTCCTACGAGCAGTACTTC
CDR3: CASSLAAAHSYEQYF

D: .
size: many
J: TRBJ2-4
V: TRBV12-3/TRBV12-4
DNA: TGTGCCAGCAGCCTCGCCCGGGACCCGGAGTACTTC
CDR3: CASSLARDPEYF

D: .
size: few
J: TRBJ2-5
V: TRBV20-1
DNA: TGCCGAACGGAATTGGGGTTGGGGACCCAGTACTTC
CDR3: CRTELGLGTQYF

D: .
size: few
J: TRBJ2-7
V: TRBV6-5
DNA: TGTGCCAGCAGCTTAGGGACCGAGCAGTACTTC
CDR3: CASSLGTEQYF

D: .
size: many
J: TRBJ2-2
V: TRBV7-3
DNA: TGTGCCAGCAGCTTATCAGGGAGGATTCCCGGGGAGCTGTTTTTT
CDR3: CASSLSGRIPGELFF

D: .
size: .
J: TRBJ2-4
V: TRBV6-4
DNA: TGTGCCAGCGGATTTTCCAAAAACATTCAGTACTTC
CDR3: CASGFSKNIQYF

D: .
size: many
J: TRBJ1-3
V: TRBV12-3/TRBV12-4
DNA: TGTGCCAGCAGTTTGTTCGGGGGGCCGGACACCATATATTTT
CDR3: CASSLFGGPDTIYF

D: TRBD1
size: many
J: TRBJ2-2
V: TRBV19
DNA: TGTGCCAGTAGTATCGAGACAGGGGCCACCGGGGAGCTGTTTTTT
CDR3: CASSIETGATGELFF

D: .
size: .
J: TRBJ2-7
V: TRBV6-5
DNA: TGTGCCAGCAGTTACCCCCTTGGGCGGTCCTCCTACGAGCAGTACTTC
CDR3: CASSYPLGRSSYEQYF

D: .
size: many
J: TRBJ2-7
V: TRBV12-3/TRBV12-4
DNA: TGTGCCAGCACCCTCGACAGCTTGGACGAGCAGTACTTC
CDR3: CASTLDSLDEQYF

D: .
size: many
J: TRBJ1-2
V: TRBV12-3/TRBV12-4
DNA: TGTGCCAGCAGTGTGAACTTCTATGGCTACACCTTC
CDR3: CASSVNFYGYTF